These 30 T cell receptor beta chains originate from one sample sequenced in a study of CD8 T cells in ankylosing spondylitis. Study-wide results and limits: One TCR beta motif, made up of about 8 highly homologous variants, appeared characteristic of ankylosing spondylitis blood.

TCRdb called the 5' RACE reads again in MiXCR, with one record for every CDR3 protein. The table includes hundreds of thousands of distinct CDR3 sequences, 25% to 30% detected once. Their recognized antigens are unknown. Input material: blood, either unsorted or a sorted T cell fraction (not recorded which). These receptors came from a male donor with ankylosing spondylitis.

The CDR3 spells CASSLSPASGRARQFF. For the CDR3, the DNA is TGTGCCAGCAGTTTAAGTCCGGCTAGCGGGAGGGCGCGGCAGTTCTTC. The chain uses TRBV12-3 or TRBV12-4 and TRBJ2-1, with 12 bases identical to TRBD2. The CDR3 length is 16 residues. The V and J ends lost 2 bases and 12 bases, in that order; junction bases with no gene match: 11.

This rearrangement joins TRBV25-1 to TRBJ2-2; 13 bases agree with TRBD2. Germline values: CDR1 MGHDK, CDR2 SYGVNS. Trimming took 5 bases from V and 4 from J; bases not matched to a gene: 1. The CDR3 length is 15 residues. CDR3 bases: TGTGCCAGCAGTACTAGCGGGAGGGTCACCGGGGAGCTGTTTTTT. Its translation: CASSTSGRVTGELFF.

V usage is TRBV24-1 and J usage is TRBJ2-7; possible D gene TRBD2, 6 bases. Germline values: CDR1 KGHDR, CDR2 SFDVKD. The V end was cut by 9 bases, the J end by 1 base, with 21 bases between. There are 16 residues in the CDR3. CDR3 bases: TGTGCCACCGAGGCGACCCGGGTTAGCGGTTCCTACGAGCAGTACTTC. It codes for CATEATRVSGSYEQYF.

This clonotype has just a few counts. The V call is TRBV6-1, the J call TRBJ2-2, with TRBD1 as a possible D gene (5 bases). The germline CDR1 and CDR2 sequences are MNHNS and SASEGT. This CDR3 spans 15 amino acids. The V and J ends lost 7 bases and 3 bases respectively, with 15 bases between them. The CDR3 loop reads CASKEEQVHTGELFF. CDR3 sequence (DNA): TGTGCCAGCAAAGAAGAACAGGTCCACACCGGGGAGCTGTTTTTT.

The CDR3 spells CASFQIGNEQFF. CDR3 sequence (DNA): TGTGCCAGCTTCCAGATCGGCAATGAGCAGTTCTTC. The chain carries TRBV5-5 and TRBJ2-1, with D uncertain. V lost 7 bases, J lost 6 bases, and 11 bases lay in between. The CDR3 length is 12 residues. Per germline, CDR1 SGHKS and CDR2 YYEKEE (reference sequence).

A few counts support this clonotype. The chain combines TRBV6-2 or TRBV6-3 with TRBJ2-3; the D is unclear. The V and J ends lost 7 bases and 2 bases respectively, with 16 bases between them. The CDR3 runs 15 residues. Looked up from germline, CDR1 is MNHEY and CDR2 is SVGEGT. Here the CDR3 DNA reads TGTGCCAGCACTGACTCCCCCCAGGCCACAGATACGCAGTATTTT. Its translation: CASTDSPQATDTQYF.

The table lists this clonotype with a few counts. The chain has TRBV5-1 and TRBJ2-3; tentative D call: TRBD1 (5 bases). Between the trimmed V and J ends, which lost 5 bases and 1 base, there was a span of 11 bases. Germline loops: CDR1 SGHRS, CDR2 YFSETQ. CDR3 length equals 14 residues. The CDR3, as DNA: TGCGCCAGCAGAGGGGTTGTAGGCACAGATACGCAGTATTTT. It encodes CASRGVVGTDTQYF.

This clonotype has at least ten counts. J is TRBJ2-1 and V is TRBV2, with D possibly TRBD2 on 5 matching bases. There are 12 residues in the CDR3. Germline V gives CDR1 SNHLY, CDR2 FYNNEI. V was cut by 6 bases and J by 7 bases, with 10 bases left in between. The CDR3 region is CASRSLANEQFF. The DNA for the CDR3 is TGTGCCAGCAGGAGTCTAGCAAATGAGCAGTTCTTC. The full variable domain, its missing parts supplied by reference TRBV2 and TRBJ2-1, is EPEVTQTPSHQVTQMGQEVILRCVPISNHLYFYWYRQILGQKVEFLVSFYNNEISEKSEIFDDQFSVERPDGSNFTLKIRSTKLEDSAMYFCASRSLANEQFFGPGTRLTVL.

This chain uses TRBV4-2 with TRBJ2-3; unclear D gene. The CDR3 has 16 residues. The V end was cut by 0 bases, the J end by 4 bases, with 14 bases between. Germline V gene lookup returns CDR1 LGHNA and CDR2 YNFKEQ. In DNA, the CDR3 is TGTGCCAGCAGCCAAGAGGCCCGAGTCGGTTCAGATACGCAGTATTTT. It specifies CASSQEARVGSDTQYF.

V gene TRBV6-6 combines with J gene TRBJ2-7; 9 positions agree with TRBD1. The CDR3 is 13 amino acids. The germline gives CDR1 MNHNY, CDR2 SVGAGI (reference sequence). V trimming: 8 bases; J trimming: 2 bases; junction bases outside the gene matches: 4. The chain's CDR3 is CASGTGSTYEQYF. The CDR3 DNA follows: TGTGCCAGCGGGACAGGGTCTACCTACGAGCAGTACTTC.

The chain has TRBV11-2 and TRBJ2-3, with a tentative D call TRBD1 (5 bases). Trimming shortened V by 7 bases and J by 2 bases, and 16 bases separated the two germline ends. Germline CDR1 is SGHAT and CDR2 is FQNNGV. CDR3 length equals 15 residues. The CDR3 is CASNLRQLYTDTQYF. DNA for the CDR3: TGTGCCAGCAACCTAAGACAGCTCTACACAGATACGCAGTATTTT.

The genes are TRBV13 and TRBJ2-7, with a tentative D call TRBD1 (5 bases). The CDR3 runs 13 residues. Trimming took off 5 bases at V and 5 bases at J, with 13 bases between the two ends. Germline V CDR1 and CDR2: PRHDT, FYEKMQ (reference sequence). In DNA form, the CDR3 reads TGTGCCAGCAGCCACCCTGGCAGGGACGAGCAGTACGTC. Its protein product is CASSHPGRDEQYV.

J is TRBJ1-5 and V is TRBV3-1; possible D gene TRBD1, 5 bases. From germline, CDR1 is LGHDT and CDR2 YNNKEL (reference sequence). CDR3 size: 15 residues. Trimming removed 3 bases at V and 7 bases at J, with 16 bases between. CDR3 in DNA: TGTGCCAGCAGCCAGTCTGCGGGGACGGGGCAGCCCCAGCATTTT. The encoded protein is CASSQSAGTGQPQHF.

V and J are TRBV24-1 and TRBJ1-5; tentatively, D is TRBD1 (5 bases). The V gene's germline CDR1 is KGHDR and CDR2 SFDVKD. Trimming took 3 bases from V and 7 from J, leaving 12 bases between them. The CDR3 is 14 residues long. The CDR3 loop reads CATSDTRVKQPQHF. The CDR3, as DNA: TGTGCCACCAGTGATACCAGGGTCAAGCAGCCCCAGCATTTT.

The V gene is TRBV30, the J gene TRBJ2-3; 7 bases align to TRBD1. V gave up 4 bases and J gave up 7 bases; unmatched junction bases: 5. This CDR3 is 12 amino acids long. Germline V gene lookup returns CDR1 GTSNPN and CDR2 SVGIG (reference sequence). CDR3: CAWKGAANTQYF. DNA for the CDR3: TGTGCCTGGAAGGGGGCCGCAAATACGCAGTATTTT.

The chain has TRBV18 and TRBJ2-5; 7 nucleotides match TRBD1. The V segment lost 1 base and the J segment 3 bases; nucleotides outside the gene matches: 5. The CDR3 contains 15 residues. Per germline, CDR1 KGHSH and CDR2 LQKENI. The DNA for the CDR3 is TGTGCCAGCTCACCACGTCCGGGACAGAAAGAGACCCAGTACTTC. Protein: CASSPRPGQKETQYF.

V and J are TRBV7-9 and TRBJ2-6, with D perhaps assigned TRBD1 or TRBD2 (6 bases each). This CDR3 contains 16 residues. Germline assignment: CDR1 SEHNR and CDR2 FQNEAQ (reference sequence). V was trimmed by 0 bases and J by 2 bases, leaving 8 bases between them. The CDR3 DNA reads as TGTGCCAGCAGCTTAGCTAGGGGGGCTGGGGCCAACGTCCTGACTTTC. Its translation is CASSLARGAGANVLTF.

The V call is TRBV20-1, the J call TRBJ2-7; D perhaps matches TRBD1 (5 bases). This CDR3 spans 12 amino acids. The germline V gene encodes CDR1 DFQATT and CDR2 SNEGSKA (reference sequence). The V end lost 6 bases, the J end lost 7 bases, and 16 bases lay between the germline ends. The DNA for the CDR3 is TGCAGTGCCACCCAGAAGGGGCGGGAGCAGTACGTC. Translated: CSATQKGREQYV.

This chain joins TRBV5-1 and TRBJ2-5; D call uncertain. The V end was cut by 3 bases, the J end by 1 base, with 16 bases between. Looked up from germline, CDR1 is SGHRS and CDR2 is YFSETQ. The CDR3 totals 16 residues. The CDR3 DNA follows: TGCGCCAGCAGCTCCCTCCCCGCGGCAGTCCAAGAGACCCAGTACTTC. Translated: CASSSLPAAVQETQYF.

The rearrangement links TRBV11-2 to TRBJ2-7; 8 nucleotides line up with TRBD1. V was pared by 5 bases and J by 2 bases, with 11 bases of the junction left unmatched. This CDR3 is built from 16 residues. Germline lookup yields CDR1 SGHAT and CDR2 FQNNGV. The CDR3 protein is CASSPVSGQGPYEQYF. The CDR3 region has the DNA TGTGCCAGCAGCCCAGTGTCCGGACAGGGACCCTACGAGCAGTACTTC.

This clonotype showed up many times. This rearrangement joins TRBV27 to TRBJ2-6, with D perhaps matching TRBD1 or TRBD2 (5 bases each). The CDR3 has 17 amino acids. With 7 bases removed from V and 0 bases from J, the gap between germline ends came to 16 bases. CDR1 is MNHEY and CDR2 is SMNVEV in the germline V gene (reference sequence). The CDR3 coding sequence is TGTGCCAGCAACCCATCCGGGGCCATCTCTGGGGCCAACGTCCTGACTTTC. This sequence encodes CASNPSGAISGANVLTF.

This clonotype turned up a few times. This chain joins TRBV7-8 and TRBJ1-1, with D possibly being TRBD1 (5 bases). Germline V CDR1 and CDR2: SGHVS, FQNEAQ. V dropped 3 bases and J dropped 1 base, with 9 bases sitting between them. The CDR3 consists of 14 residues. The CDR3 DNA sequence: TGTGCCAGCAGCTTGTACAGGTGGAACACTGAAGCTTTCTTT. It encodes CASSLYRWNTEAFF.

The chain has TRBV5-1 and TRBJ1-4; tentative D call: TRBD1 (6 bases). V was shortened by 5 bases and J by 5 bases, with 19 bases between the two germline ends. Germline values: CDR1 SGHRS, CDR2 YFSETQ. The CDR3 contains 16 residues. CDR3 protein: CASSRAGAPSNEKLFF. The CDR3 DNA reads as TGCGCCAGCAGTCGGGCAGGGGCACCGAGCAATGAAAAACTGTTTTTT. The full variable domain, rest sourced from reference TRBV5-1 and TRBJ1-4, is KAGVTQTPRYLIKTRGQQVTLSCSPISGHRSVSWYQQTPGQGLQFLFEYFSETQRNKGNFPGRFSGRQFSNSRSEMNVSTLELGDSALYLCASSRAGAPSNEKLFFGSGTQLSVL.

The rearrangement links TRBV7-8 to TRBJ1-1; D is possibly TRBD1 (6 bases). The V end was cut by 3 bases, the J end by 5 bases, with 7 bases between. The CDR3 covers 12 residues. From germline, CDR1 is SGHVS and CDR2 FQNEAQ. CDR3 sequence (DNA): TGTGCCAGCAGCTTCCAGGGGACTGAAGCTTTCTTT. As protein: CASSFQGTEAFF.

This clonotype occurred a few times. For the CDR3, the DNA is TGTGCCAGCAGTGAGGGCCTTCGTTCTGGAAACACCATATATTTT. Residues: CASSEGLRSGNTIYF. The chain employs TRBV12-3 or TRBV12-4 and TRBJ1-3; unclear D gene. The V end was cut by 5 bases, the J end by 1 base, with 12 bases between. This CDR3 is 15 amino acids long.

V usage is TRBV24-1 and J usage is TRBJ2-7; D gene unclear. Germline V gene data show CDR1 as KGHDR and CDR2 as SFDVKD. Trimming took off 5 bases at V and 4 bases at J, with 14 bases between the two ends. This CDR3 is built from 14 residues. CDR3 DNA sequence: TGTGCCACCAGTGCAACCCCTCCTCCATACGAGCAGTACGTC. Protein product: CATSATPPPYEQYV.

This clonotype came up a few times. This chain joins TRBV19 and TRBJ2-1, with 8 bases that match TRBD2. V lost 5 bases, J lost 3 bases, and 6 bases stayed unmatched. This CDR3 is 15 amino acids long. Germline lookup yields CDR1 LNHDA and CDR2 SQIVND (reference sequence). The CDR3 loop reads CASSQTGTSYNEQFF. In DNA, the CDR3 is TGTGCCAGTAGTCAAACCGGGACTAGCTACAATGAGCAGTTCTTC. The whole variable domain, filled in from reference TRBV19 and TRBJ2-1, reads DGGITQSPKYLFRKEGQNVTLSCEQNLNHDAMYWYRQDPGQGLRLIYYSQIVNDFQKGDIAEGYSVSREKKESFPLTVTSAQKNPTAFYLCASSQTGTSYNEQFFGPGTRLTVL.

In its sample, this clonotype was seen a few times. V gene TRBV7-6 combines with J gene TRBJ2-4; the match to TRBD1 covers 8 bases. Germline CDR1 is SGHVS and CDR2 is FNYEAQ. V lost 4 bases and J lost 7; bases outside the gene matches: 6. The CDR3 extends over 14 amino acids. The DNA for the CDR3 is TGTGCCAGCAGCTCCAGGAGACAGGGGAACATTCAGTACTTC. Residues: CASSSRRQGNIQYF.

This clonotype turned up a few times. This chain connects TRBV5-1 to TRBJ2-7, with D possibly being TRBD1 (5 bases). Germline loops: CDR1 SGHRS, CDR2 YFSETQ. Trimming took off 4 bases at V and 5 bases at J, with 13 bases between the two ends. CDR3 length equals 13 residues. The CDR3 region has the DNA TGCGCCAGCAGCCCCCAGGGATCCCACGAGCAGTACTTC. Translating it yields CASSPQGSHEQYF.

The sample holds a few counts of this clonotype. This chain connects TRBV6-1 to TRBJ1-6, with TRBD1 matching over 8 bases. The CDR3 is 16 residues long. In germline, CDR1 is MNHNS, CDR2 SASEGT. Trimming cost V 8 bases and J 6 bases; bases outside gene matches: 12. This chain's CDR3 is CASSLGLDRGNSPLHF. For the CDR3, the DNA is TGTGCCAGCTCCTTGGGCCTCGACAGGGGTAATTCACCCCTCCACTTT.